The present entry profiles one TCR beta chain with its context. It has no known antigen specificity. Base qualities are not recorded, but no much larger clone differs from it by a single base. Using the deep immunoSEQ assay, TCR CDR3 regions were amplified from genomic DNA by multiplex PCR. For each cell subset, the extracted genomic DNA was distributed evenly across all wells of several immunoSEQ 96-well plates, and each plate served as one replicate. For sorted subsets, each replicate PCR was loaded with 200 ng genomic DNA, equivalent to 25,000 to 30,000 T cell genomes. Purified libraries were measured with a Qubit 3.0 fluorometer, size-checked on a Bioanalyzer 2100, and measured again with the KAPA Library Quantification kit. Each immunoSEQ 96-well plate was sequenced on its own single-read 150-cycle Illumina NextSeq 550 flow cell. As for how the authors treated the data: Because the immunoSEQ output held only junctional sequences and lacked quality scores, the filtering could not match the filtering applied to full-length reads. Sequences were annotated with PyIR, a Python wrapper for IgBLAST v1.9, using IMGT germline references to assign V/J genes and CDR3. Reads were removed for weak V/J assignments (E-value above 1e-6), missing CDR3, stop codons, out-of-frame junctions, or ambiguous translated residues. V3J clonotypes were defined as sequences sharing the same inferred V gene, J gene, and CDR3 amino acid sequence. Percentage overlap between repertoires was computed as shared unique clonotypes divided by the size of the smaller repertoire. Three approaches were used to assess repertoire richness: RTK rarefaction, the Chao1 estimator, and Recon v2.1 estimates of unobserved clonotypes. Generation probabilities were computed with OLGA for all TCRbeta clonotypes obtained by the gDNA method from four donors. The immuneACCESS repertoire file appears here via TCRdb, limited to in-frame rearrangements. These files lack a portion of the clones; in checked studies, under half of the deficit traces to unresolved V genes, and the cause of the others is not known. From that table come the V and J calls and clone size; the DNA was used to work out D and trimming. This sample has around 2,000,000 clones in its table, and 85% to 95% of those were observed once. The ten largest account for more than 1.5% of the sample.

These data originate in a study of shared clonotypes between healthy human individuals (dated by TCRdb to the early 2020s). Notes on the research overall: Three men and two women, aged 18 to 49 years, made up the cohort. The study deeply sequenced blood TCR repertoires of about 5 healthy adults to estimate repertoire size and the extent of clonotype sharing between individuals. For each donor, three plates each were used for CD4 naive and CD4 memory, two plates were used for CD8 naive, and one plate was used for CD8 memory. Different laboratories and diverse techniques were used to prepare libraries and sequence TCR repertoires, to increase sequencing depth and limit assay-specific biases. Between about 0.8 and 9 billion PBMCs per donor were obtained by leukapheresis. The full study reports these points: Sampling was limited to blood, and TCR repertoires in tissue likely differ from TCR repertoires in blood. Based on pairwise subsampling, the degree of clonotype sharing among donors was expected to be affected by sequencing depth. Estimated clonotype richness was generally larger for naive than for memory subsets. Because the study included a small number of donors, the genetic and exposure-history diversity represented was limited. Sharing across four donors was observed for around 5% of naive CD4, 3% to 3.5% of naive CD8, 2.3% of memory CD4, and about 0.4% of memory CD8 clonotypes. Compared with non-shared clonotypes, clonotypes shared by all four sorted-subset donors had higher generation probabilities. Incomplete sequencing was indicated by rarefaction of sorted-subset datasets, despite the large sequencing depth.

For the CD8 naive samples, CD45RO-negative cells were positively selected for CCR7, yielding a CD45RA+CCR7+ population from which TemRA cells were excluded. Healthy HIV-negative adults with no recently reported acute infections or vaccinations were included as donors. Every donor was a Caucasian adult residing in Nashville, Tennessee, USA. Blood was obtained by leukapheresis, after which PBMCs were separated by Ficoll-Histopaque density gradient centrifugation and cryopreserved in liquid nitrogen vapor phase. Purity and quantity of every magnetically sorted T cell population were checked by analytical flow cytometry. From each sorted fraction, genomic DNA was isolated and quantified by UV absorbance on a Nanodrop 2000c. What was sequenced was naive CD8+ T cells from PBMCs. This specimen's cell subset or site label, per the study, means: CD45RA+CCR7+. The origin of this receptor is a man aged 18 to 35 in good health. Some clones in this sample may be carry-over from other donors' samples.

The DNA sequence follows: TGTGCCATCAGTAGGACAGGGTACGGCCAAGAGACCCAGTACTTC. Translated, this gives CAISRTGYGQETQYF. The chain uses TRBV10-3 and TRBJ2-5; TRBD1 agrees with 8 junctional bases. Trimming leaves V shorter by 5 bases and J shorter by 1 base, with the junction holding 6 bases beyond the gene matches. Looking up the germline V gene yields CDR1 ENHRY and CDR2 SYGVKD. The CDR3 holds 15 amino acids from the cysteine to the phenylalanine. Only CDR3 DNA is held: 45 bases, read in frame from base 1.